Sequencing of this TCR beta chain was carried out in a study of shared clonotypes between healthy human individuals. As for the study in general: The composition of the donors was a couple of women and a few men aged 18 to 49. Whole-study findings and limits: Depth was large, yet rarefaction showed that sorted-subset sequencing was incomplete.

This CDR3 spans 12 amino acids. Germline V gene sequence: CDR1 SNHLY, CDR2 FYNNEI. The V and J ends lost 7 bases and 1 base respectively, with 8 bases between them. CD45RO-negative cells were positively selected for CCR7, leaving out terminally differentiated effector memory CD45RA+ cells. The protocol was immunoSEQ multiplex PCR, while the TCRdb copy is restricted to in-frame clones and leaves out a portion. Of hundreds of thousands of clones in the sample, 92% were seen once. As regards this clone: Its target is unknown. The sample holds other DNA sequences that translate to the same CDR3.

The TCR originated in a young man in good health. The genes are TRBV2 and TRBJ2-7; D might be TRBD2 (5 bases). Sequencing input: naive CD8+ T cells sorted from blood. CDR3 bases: TGTGCCAGCACGGGGAGATCCTACGAGCAGTACTTC. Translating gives CASTGRSYEQYF.